Each of the 2 T cell receptor beta chains below was sequenced from the same sample in a study of cytomegalovirus exposure and HLA in healthy donors. TCRdb's copy holds only in-frame clones and misses some; the assay was immunoSEQ multiplex PCR. Altogether around 220,000 clones are present, 80% to 90% being singletons, with the ten largest covering 2.9%. The material sequenced was PBMCs. Every receptor here comes from a young woman in good health and CMV-seronegative.

This clone was detected a few times. V and J are TRBV6-4 and TRBJ2-1; 9 bases fit TRBD2. Germline CDR1 reads MRHNA; CDR2 reads SNTAGT. V lost 0 bases, J lost 3 bases, and 0 bases stayed unmatched. The CDR3 length is 15 residues. The CDR3 coding sequence is TGTGCCAGCAGTGACTCACTAGCGGGCTACAATGAGCAGTTCTTC. It codes for CASSDSLAGYNEQFF.

This clone was seen a handful of times. The chain joins TRBV5-6 to TRBJ1-2; TRBD1 agrees at 7 bases. Losses at the gene ends were 4 bases for V and 4 bases for J; bases not matched to a gene: 7. The CDR3 contains 14 residues. Per the germline V gene, CDR1 is SGHDT and CDR2 is YYEEEE. The CDR3 nucleotides are TGTGCCAGCAGCCGGGGACAGAATCGCTATGGCTACACCTTC. Its protein product is CASSRGQNRYGYTF.